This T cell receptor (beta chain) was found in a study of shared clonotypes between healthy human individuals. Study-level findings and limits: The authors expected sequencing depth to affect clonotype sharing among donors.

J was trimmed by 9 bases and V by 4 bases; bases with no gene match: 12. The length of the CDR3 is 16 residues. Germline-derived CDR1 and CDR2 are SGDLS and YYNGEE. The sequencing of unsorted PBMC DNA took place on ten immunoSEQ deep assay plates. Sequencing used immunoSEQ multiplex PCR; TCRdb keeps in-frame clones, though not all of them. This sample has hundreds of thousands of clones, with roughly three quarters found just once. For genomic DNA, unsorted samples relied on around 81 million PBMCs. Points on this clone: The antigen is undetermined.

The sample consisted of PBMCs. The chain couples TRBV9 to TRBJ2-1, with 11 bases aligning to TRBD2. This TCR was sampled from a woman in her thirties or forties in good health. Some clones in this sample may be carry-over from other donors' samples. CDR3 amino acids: CASSPTLAGGWGEQFF. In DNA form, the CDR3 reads TGTGCCAGCAGCCCCACCCTAGCGGGAGGATGGGGTGAGCAGTTCTTC.